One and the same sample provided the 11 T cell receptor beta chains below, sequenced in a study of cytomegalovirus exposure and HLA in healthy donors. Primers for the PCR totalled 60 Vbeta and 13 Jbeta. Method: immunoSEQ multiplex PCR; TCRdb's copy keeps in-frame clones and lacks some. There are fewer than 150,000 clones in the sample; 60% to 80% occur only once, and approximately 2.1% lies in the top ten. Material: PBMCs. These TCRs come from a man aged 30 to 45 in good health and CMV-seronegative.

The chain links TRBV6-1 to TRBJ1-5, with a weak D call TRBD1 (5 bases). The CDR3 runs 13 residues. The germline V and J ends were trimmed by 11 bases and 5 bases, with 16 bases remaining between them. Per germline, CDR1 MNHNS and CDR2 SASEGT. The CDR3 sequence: CAATREADQPQHF. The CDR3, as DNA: TGTGCCGCAACCAGGGAGGCTGATCAGCCCCAGCATTTT.

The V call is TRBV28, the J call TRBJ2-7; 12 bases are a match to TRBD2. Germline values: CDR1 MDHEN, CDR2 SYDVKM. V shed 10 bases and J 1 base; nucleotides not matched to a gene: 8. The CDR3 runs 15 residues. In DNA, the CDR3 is TGTGCCACCGGACTAGCGGGACGTATATCCTACGAGCAGTACTTC. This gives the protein CATGLAGRISYEQYF.

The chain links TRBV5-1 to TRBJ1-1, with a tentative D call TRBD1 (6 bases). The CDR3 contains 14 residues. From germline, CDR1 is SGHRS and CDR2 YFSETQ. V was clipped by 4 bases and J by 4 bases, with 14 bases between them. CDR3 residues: CASSARGAGTEAFF. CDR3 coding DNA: TGCGCCAGCAGCGCCCGGGGGGCGGGCACTGAAGCTTTCTTT.

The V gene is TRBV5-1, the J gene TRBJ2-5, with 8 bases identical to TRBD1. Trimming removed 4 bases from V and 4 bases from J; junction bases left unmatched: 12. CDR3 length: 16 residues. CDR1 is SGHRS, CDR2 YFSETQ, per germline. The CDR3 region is CASSPGQGEVGETQYF. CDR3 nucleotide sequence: TGCGCCAGCAGCCCTGGACAGGGAGAGGTAGGAGAGACCCAGTACTTC.

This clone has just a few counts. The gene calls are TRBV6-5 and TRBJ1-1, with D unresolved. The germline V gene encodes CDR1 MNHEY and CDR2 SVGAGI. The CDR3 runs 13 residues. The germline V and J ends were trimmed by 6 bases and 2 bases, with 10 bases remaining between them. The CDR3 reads CASSIDLNTEAFF. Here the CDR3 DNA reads TGTGCCAGCAGCATAGATCTAAACACTGAAGCTTTCTTT.

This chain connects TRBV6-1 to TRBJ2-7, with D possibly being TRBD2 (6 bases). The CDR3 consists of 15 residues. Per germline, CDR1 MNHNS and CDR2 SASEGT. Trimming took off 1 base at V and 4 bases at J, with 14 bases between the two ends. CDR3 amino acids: CASSEGGTGVYEQYF. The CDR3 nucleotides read TGTGCCAGCAGTGAAGGCGGGACGGGGGTGTACGAGCAGTACTTC.

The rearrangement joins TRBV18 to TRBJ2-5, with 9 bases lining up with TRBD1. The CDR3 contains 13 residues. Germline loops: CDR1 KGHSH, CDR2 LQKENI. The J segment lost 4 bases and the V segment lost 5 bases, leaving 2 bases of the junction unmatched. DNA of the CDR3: TGTGCCAGCTCAACGGGACAGGGAGAGACCCAGTACTTC. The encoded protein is CASSTGQGETQYF.

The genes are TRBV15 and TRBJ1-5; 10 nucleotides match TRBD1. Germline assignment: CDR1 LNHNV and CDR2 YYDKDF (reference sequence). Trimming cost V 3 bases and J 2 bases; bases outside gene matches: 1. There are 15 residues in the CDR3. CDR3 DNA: TGTGCCACCAGCAGTGGGACAGGGGGCAATCAGCCCCAGCATTTT. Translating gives CATSSGTGGNQPQHF.

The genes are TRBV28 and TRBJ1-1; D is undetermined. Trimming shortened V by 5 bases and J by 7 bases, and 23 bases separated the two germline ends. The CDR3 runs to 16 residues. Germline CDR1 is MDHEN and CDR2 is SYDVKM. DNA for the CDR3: TGTGCCAGCAGTCCTACAATCGGAGCCCCCTCTGGTGAAGCTTTCTTT. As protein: CASSPTIGAPSGEAFF.

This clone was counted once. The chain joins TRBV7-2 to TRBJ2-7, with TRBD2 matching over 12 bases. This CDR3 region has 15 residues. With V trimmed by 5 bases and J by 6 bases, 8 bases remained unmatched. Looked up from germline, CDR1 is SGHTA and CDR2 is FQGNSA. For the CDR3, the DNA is TGTGCCAGCAGCCCGACTAGCGGGAGAATTTCCGAGCAGTACTTC. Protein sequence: CASSPTSGRISEQYF.

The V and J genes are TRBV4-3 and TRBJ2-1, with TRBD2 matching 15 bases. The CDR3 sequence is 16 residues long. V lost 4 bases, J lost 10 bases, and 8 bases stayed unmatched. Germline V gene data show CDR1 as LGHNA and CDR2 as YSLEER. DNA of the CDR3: TGCGCCAGCAGCCGAACGGGACTAGCGGGAGGTCGGGAGCAGTTCTTC. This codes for CASSRTGLAGGREQFF.